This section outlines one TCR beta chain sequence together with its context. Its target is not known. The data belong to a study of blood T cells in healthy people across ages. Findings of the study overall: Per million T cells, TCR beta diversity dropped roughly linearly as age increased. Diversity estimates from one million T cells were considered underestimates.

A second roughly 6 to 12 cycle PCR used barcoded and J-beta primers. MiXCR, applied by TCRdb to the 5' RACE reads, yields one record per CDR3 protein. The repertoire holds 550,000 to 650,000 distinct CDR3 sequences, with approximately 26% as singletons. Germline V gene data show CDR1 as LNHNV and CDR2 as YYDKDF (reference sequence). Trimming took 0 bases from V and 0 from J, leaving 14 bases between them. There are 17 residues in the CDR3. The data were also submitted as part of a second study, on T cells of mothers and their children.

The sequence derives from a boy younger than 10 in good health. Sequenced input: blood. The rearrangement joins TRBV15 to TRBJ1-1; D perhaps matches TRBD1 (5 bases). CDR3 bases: TGTGCCACCAGCAGAGATCGGTTTTACAGGCTGAACACTGAAGCTTTCTTT. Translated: CATSRDRFYRLNTEAFF.